The sample holds many counts of the clone carrying this T cell receptor (beta chain). These data are taken from a study of Graves' ophthalmopathy and Graves' hyperthyroidism. What supplied the PBMCs was roughly 9.7 ml of fresh peripheral blood. Beta-chain TCR CDR3 regions were amplified from RNA transcripts. HTBI primers were used in a first-round RT-PCR, which preceded a second-round multiplex PCR. TCRdb re-derived calls from the multiplex PCR reads in MiXCR, one entry per CDR3 protein. Here the sample spans 210,000 or so distinct CDR3 sequences, under 30% being singletons. The germline V gene has CDR1 MGHRA and CDR2 YSYEKL. Deletions cut 5 bases from V and 6 bases from J, with 14 bases between. The CDR3 extends over 14 amino acids.

The sample consisted of peripheral blood. The source is a man aged 45-65 years with Graves' ophthalmopathy. This sequence joins TRBV4-1 and TRBJ2-1; D is ambiguous. CDR3 sequence: CASSSHNRANEQFF. The CDR3 nucleotides read TGCGCCAGCAGCAGCCATAATCGAGCCAATGAGCAGTTCTTC.